This T cell receptor beta chain originates from a study of shared clonotypes between healthy human individuals. The CDR3 has 15 amino acids. CDR1 is ENHRY, CDR2 SYGVKD, per germline. V shed 8 bases and J 6 bases; nucleotides not matched to a gene: 14. Everyone who donated was a Caucasian adult who lived in Nashville, Tennessee. On this clone itself: Its cognate antigen is unknown.

When replicate PCRs were run on sorted subsets, they used approximately 210 ng DNA, approximately 27,000 T cell genomes. TCRdb's copy holds only in-frame clones and misses some; the assay was immunoSEQ multiplex PCR. This sample carries about 2.3 million clones, about 90% of them seen once, and the ten largest clones take about 0.41%. Study-wide findings and caveats: Investigators collected only blood, and repertoires in tissues likely differ. Several donors held 5% to 5.5% of naive CD4 clonotypes in common.

This sequence joins TRBV10-3 and TRBJ2-7, with 9 positions matching TRBD2. The source is a man younger than 35 in good health. Some clones in this sample may be carry-over from other donors' samples. What was sequenced was naive CD4+ T cells from PBMCs. Subset noted: CD45RA+ positively selected. CDR3 sequence: CAIRGVAGGPSEQYF. The CDR3 DNA sequence: TGTGCCATCCGGGGGGTGGCGGGAGGGCCAAGCGAGCAGTACTTC.